This TCR beta chain was captured by sequencing in a study of OX40 agonist ivuxolimab in advanced cancers. Describing the broader study: Ivuxolimab was a fully human IgG2 agonistic monoclonal antibody targeting the costimulatory receptor OX40 (CD134). Intravenous ivuxolimab was administered to patients every 2 weeks at six dose levels: 0.01, 0.1, 0.3, 1.5, 3 and 10 mg/kg. Of the 52 patients in dose escalation, about 20 had hepatocellular carcinoma, roughly 15 had melanoma, 9 had renal cell carcinoma and 9 had head and neck cancer. In the dose-escalation cohort, approximately 83% of patients were male, and the mean age was 60 years with a range of roughly 20 to 80. Prior anti-PD-1, anti-PD-L1 or anti-CTLA-4 therapy was permitted, and checkpoint inhibitors had been received by approximately 39% of dose-escalation patients. Three dose-escalation patients achieved partial responses, one with hepatocellular carcinoma and two with cutaneous melanoma. The point of sequencing TCRbeta in the periphery was to test whether ivuxolimab changed TCR sequence diversity and drove clonal T-cell expansion. The monotherapy dose-escalation portion (N of about 47 patients) of the phase I ivuxolimab trial is reported in the paper.

Patients with autoimmune disease history or receiving systemic immunosuppression were excluded from the trial. Peripheral blood for TCR sequencing was drawn from every dose cohort at baseline, at cycle 4 day 1 and at cycle 7 day 1. The samples were drawn from a first-in-human, open-label, multicenter phase I dose-escalation trial of ivuxolimab. Adults with locally advanced or metastatic melanoma, renal cell carcinoma, hepatocellular carcinoma or head and neck squamous cell carcinoma were enrolled in the trial. Before TCR sequencing, CD4+ and CD8+ T cells were separately sorted from peripheral blood. The study at large found these results: Partial responders in the 0.1-3.0 mg/kg groups had among the lowest normalized peripheral clonal expansion, especially among CD8+ T cells. Low levels of normalized T-cell clonal expansion were also shown by some nonresponding patients. The antigen specificity of the clonally expanded peripheral T cells was not determined. After ivuxolimab, expanded clones were on average more numerous among CD8+ T cells than among CD4+ T cells. Clonal expansion of both CD4+ and CD8+ blood T cells was observed from baseline to week 6 at doses 0.1 to 3.0 mg/kg.

Genomic DNA was isolated from the sorted cells so that the TCRbeta CDR3 region could be sequenced. TCRbeta CDR3 regions were sequenced using the immunoSEQ Assay. As stored in TCRdb, this immuneACCESS dataset retains in-frame rearrangements with V and J assigned. A fraction of the clones does not appear; measured against another copy, unresolved V genes explain less than half of the discrepancy, and the remainder lacks a known reason. The sample contains tens of thousands of clones, roughly 85% of them found a single time. The ten largest make up approximately 0.56% of the sample. Ends trimmed: V by 2 bases, J by 8 bases; bases unmatched to a gene: 9. Its CDR3 holds 14 amino acids, cysteine through phenylalanine. The read is trimmed to its CDR3 DNA, 42 bases read in frame from base 1. From a lookup of the germline V gene, CDR1 and CDR2 are SGHRS and YFSETQ. In the case of this clone: The target of this receptor is not known. No quality values exist for individual bases; no much larger clone is one base distant.

Sequencing was performed on CD4+ or CD8+ T cells sorted from blood, taken in a trial of the OX40 agonist ivuxolimab. This TCR came from an adult with an advanced solid tumor such as melanoma, head and neck, liver or kidney cancer. The chain employs TRBV5-1 and TRBJ1-1, with 7 bases in between that match TRBD1. The CDR3 reads CASSFGTASREAFF. The DNA is as follows: TGCGCCAGCAGCTTCGGGACAGCTTCCCGGGAAGCTTTCTTT.